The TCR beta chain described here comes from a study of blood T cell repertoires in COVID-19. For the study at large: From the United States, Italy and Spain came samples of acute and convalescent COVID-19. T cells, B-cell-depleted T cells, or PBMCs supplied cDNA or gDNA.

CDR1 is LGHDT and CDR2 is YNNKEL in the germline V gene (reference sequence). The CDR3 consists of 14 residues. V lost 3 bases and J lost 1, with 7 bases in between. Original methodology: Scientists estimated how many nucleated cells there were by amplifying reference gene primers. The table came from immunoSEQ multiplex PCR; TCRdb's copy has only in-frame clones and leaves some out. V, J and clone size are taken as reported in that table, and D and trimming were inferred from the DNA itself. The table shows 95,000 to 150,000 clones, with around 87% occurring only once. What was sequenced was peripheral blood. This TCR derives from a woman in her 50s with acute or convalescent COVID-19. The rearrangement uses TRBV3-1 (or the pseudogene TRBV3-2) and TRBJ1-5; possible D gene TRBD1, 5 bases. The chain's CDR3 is CASSHRQSNQPQHF. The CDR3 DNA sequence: TGTGCCAGCAGCCATCGACAGAGCAATCAGCCCCAGCATTTT.